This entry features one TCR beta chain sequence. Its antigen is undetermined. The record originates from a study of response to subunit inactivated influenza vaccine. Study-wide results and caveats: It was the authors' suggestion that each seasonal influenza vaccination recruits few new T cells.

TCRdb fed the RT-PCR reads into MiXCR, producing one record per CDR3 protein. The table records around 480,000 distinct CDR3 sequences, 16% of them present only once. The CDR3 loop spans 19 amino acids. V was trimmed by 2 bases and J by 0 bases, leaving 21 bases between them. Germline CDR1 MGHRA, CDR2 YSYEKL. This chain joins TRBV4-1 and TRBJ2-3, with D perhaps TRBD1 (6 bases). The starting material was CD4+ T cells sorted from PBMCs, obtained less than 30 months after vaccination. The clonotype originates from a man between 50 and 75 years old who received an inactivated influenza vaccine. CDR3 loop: CASSQRPRTVESSTDTQYF. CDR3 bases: TGCGCCAGCAGCCAAAGACCTCGGACAGTTGAATCTAGCACAGATACGCAGTATTTT.